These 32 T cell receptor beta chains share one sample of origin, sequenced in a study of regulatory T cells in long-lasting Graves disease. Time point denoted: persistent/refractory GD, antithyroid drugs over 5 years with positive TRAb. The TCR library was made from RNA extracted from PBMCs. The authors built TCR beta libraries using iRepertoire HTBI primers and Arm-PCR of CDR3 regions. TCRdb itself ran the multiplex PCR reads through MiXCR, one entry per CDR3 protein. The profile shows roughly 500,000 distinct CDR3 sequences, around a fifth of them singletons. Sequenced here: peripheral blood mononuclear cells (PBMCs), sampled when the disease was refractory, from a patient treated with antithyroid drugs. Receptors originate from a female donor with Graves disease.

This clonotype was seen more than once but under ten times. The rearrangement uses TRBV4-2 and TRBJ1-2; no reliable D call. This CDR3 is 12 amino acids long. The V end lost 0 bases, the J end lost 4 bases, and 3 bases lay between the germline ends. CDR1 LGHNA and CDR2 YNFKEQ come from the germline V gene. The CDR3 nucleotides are TGTGCCAGCAGCCAAGAGGTCTATGGCTACACCTTC. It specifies CASSQEVYGYTF.

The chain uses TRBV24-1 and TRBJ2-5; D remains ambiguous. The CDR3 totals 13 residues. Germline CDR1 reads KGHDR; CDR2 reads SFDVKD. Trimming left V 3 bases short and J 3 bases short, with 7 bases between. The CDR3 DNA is TGTGCCACCAGTGATCACAGCAAAGAGACCCAGTACTTC. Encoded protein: CATSDHSKETQYF.

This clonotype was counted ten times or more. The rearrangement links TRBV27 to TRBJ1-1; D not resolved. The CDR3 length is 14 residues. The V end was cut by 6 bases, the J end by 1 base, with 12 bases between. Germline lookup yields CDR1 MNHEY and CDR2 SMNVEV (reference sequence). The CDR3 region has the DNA TGTGCCAGCAGCCCGGACGGCAGGAACACTGAAGCTTTCTTT. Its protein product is CASSPDGRNTEAFF.

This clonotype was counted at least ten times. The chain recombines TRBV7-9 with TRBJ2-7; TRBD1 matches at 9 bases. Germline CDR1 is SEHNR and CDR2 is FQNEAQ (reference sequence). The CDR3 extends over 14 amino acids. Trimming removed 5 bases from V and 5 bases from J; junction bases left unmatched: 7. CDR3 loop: CASSQMTGGNEQYF. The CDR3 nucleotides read TGTGCCAGCAGCCAGATGACAGGGGGGAACGAGCAGTACTTC.

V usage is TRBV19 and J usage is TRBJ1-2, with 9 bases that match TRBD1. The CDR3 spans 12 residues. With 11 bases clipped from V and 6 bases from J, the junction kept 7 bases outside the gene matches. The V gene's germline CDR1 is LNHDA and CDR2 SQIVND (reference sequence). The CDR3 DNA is TGTGCCTGTCGGGGACAGGGTGATGGCTACACCTTC. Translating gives CACRGQGDGYTF.

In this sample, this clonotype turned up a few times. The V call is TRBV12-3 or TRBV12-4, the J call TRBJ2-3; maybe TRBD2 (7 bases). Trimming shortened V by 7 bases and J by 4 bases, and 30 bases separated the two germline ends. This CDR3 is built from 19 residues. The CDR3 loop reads CASTGGVGGDPASADTQYF. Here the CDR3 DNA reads TGTGCCAGCACCGGGGGAGTAGGGGGGGATCCAGCCTCGGCAGATACGCAGTATTTT.

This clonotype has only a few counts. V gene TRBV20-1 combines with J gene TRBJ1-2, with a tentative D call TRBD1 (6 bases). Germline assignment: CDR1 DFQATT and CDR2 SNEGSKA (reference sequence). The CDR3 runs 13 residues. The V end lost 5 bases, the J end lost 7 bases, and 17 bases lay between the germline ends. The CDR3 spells CSAPNGGWGGYTF. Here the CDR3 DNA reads TGCAGTGCTCCTAACGGGGGCTGGGGTGGCTACACCTTC.

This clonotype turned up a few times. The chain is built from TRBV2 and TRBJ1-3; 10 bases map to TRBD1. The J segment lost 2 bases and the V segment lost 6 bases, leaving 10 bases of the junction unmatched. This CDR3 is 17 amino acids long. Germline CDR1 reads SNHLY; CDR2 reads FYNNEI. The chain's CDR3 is CASRPGTGESPGNTIYF. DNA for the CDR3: TGTGCCAGCAGGCCCGGGACAGGGGAAAGTCCTGGAAACACCATATATTTT.

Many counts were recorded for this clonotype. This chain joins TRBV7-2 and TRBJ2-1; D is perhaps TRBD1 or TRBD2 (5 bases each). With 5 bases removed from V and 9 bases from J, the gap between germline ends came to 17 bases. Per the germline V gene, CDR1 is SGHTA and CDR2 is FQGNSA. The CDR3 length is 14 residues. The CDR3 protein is CASSIGTVGPEQFF. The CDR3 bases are TGTGCCAGCAGCATCGGGACCGTAGGGCCTGAGCAGTTCTTC. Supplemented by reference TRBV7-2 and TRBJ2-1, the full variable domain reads GAGVSQSPSNKVTEKGKDVELRCDPISGHTALYWYRQSLGQGLEFLIYFQGNSAPDKSGLPSDRFSAERTGGSVSTLTIQRTQQEDSAVYLCASSIGTVGPEQFFGPGTRLTVL.

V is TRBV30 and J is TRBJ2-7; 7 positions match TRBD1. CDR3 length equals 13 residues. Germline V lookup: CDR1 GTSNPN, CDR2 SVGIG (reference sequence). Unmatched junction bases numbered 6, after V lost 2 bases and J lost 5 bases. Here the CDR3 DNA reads TGTGCCTGGAGTACAGGGGTTTACGACGAGCAGTACTTC. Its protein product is CAWSTGVYDEQYF. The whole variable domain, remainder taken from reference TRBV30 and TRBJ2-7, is SQTIHQWPATLVQPVGSPLSLECTVEGTSNPNLYWYRQAAGRGLQLLFYSVGIGQISSEVPQNLSASRPQDRQFILSSKKLLLSDSGFYLCAWSTGVYDEQYFGPGTRLTVT.

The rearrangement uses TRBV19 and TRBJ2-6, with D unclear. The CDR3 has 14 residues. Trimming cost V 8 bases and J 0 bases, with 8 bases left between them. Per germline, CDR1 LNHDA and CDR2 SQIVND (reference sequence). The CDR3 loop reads CASAEVSGANVLTF. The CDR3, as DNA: TGTGCCAGTGCCGAAGTCTCTGGGGCCAACGTCCTGACTTTC.

CDR3 in DNA: TGTGCCAGCAGCTTTCAGTCCAACCAAGAGACCCAGTACTTC. It yields the protein CASSFQSNQETQYF. The chain uses TRBV7-2 and TRBJ2-5; unclear D gene. Trimming took off 3 bases at V and 0 bases at J, with 8 bases between the two ends. Per the germline V gene, CDR1 is SGHTA and CDR2 is FQGNSA. The CDR3 totals 14 residues.

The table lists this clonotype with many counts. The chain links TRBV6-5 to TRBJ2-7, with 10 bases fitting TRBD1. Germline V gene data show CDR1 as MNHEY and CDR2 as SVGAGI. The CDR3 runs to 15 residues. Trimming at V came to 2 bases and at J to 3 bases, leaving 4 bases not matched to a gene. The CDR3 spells CASSYPDRGIYEQYF. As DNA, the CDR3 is TGTGCCAGCAGTTACCCGGACAGGGGGATCTACGAGCAGTACTTC.

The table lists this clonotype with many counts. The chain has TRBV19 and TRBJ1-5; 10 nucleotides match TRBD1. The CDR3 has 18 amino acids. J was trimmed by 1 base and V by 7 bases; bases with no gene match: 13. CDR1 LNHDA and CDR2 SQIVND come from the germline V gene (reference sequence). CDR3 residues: CASTTTGGMLGSNQPQHF. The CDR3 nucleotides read TGTGCCAGTACCACGACAGGGGGCATGCTGGGGAGCAATCAGCCCCAGCATTTT.

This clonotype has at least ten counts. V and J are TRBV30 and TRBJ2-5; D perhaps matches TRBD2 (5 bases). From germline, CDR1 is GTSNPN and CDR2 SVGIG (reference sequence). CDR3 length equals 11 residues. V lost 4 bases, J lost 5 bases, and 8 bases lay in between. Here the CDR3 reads CAWIGGETQYF. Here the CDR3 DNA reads TGTGCCTGGATTGGCGGGGAGACCCAGTACTTC.

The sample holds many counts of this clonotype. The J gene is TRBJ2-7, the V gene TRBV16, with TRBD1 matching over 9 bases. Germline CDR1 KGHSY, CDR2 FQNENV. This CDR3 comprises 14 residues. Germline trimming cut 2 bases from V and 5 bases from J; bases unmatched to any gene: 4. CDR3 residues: CASSQNRGQNEQYF. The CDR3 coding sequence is TGTGCCAGCAGCCAAAACAGGGGGCAAAACGAGCAGTACTTC. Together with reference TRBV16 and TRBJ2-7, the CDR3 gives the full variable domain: GEEVAQTPKHLVRGEGQKAKLYCAPIKGHSYVFWYQQVLKNEFKFLISFQNENVFDETGMPKERFSAKCLPNSPCSLEIQATKLEDSAVYFCASSQNRGQNEQYFGPGTRLTVT.

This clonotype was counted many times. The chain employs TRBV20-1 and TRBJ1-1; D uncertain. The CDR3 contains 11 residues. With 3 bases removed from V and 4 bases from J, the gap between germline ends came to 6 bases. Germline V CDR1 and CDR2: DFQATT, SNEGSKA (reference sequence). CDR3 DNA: TGCAGTGCTAGGCGCTCCACTGAAGCTTTCTTT. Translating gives CSARRSTEAFF.

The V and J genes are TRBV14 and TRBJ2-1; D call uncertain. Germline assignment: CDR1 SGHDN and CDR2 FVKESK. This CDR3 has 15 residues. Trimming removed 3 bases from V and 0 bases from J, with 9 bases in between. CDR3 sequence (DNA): TGTGCCAGCAGCCAGGGCGGCAGCTCCTACAATGAGCAGTTCTTC. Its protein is CASSQGGSSYNEQFF.

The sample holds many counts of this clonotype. CDR3 residues: CASSTPELGETQYF. The DNA for the CDR3 is TGTGCCAGCAGCACGCCGGAATTAGGGGAGACCCAGTACTTC. The chain uses TRBV7-6 and TRBJ2-5; no firm D call. This CDR3 has 14 residues. Germline-derived CDR1 and CDR2 are SGHVS and FNYEAQ. V lost 5 bases and J lost 5, with 15 bases in between.

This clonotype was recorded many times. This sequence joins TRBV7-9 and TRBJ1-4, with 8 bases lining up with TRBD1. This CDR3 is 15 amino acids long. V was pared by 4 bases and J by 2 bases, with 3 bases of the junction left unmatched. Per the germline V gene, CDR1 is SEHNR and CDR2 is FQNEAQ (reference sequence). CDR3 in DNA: TGTGCCAGCAGCTCGCGGACAGGGACTAATGAAAAACTGTTTTTT. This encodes CASSSRTGTNEKLFF.

DNA of the CDR3: TGTGCCAGCAGTGAATCTAGCGGGGGTACATACGAGCAGTACTTC. The encoded protein is CASSESSGGTYEQYF. V gene TRBV2 combines with J gene TRBJ2-7; 10 positions agree with TRBD2. The germline V gene has CDR1 SNHLY and CDR2 FYNNEI. The CDR3 has 15 residues. Trimming removed 2 bases from V and 4 bases from J; junction bases left unmatched: 5.

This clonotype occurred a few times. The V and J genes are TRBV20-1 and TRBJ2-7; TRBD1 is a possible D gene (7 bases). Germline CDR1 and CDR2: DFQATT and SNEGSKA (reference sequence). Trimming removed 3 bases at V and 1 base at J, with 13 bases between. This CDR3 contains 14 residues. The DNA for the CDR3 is TGCAGTGCTAGCCGGTCAGGGGGGTCCTACGAGCAGTACTTC. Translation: CSASRSGGSYEQYF.

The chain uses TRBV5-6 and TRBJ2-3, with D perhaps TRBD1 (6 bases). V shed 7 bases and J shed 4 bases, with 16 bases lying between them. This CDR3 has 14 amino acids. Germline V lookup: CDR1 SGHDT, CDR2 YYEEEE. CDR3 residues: CASSPDSRADTQYF. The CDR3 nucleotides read TGTGCCAGCTCCCCGGACAGTAGAGCAGATACGCAGTATTTT.

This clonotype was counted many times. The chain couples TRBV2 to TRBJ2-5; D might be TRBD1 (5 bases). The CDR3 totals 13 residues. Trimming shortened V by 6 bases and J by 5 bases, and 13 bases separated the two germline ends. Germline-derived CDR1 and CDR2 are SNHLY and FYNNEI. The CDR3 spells CASRQVPLETQYF. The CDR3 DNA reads TGTGCCAGCAGACAGGTCCCACTGGAGACCCAGTACTTC.

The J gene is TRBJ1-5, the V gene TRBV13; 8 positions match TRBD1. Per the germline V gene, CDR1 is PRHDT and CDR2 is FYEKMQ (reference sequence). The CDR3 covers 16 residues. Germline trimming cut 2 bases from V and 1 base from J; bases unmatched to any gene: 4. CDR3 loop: CASSLSGGASNQPQHF. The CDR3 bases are TGTGCCAGCAGCTTATCAGGGGGCGCAAGCAATCAGCCCCAGCATTTT.

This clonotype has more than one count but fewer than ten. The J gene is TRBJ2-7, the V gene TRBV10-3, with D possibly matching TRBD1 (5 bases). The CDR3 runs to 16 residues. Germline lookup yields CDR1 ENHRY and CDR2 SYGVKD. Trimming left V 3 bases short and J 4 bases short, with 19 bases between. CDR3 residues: CAISDLLDRPRYEQYF. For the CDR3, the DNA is TGTGCCATCAGTGACCTCTTAGACAGACCACGATACGAGCAGTACTTC.

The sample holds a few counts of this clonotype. The CDR3 DNA follows: TGTGCCAGCAGCTTAGTTCTGGGGACTACTTACAAGCAGTACTTC. It encodes CASSLVLGTTYKQYF. The chain couples TRBV7-9 to TRBJ2-7; 7 bases agree with TRBD2. CDR3 length: 15 residues. The V gene end was trimmed by 1 base and the J gene end by 8 bases; junction bases not matched to a gene: 11. Per germline, CDR1 SEHNR and CDR2 FQNEAQ (reference sequence). Using reference TRBV7-9 and TRBJ2-7 for the parts outside the CDR3, the full variable domain is DTGVSQNPRHKITKRGQNVTFRCDPISEHNRLYWYRQTLGQGPEFLTYFQNEAQLEKSRLLSDRFSAERPKGSFSTLEIQRTEQGDSAMYLCASSLVLGTTYKQYFGPGTRLTVT.

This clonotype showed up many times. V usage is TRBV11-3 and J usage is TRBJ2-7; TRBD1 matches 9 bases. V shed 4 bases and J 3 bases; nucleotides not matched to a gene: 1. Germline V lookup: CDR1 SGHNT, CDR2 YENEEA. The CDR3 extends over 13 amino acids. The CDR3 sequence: CASSWTGDYEQYF. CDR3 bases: TGTGCCAGCAGCTGGACAGGGGACTACGAGCAGTACTTC.

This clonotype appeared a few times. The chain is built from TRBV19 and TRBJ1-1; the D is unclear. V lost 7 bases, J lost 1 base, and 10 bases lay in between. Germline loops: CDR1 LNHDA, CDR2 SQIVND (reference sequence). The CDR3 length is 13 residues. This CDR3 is CASNLHQNTEAFF. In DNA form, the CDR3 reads TGTGCCAGTAACCTACACCAGAACACTGAAGCTTTCTTT.

The CDR3 DNA follows: TGTGCCAGCAGTTTCTATAGCGGGGGACGGGATACGCAGTATTTT. This gives the protein CASSFYSGGRDTQYF. V usage is TRBV12-3 or TRBV12-4 and J usage is TRBJ2-3; 9 bases agree with TRBD2. This CDR3 has 15 residues. V shed 3 bases and J 6 bases; nucleotides not matched to a gene: 7.

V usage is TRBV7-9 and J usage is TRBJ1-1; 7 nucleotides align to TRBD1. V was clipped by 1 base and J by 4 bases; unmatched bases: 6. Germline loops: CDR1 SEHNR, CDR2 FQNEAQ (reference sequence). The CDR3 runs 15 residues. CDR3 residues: CASSLVATGITEAFF. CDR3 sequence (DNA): TGTGCCAGCAGCTTAGTGGCGACAGGGATCACTGAAGCTTTCTTT.

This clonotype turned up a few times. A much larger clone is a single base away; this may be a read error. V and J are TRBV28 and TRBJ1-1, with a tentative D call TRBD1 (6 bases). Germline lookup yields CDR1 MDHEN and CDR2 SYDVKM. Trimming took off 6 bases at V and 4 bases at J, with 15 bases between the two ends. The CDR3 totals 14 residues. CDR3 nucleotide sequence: TGTGCCAGCAGCACGGGACAACTAAGCACTGAAGCTTTCTTT. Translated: CASSTGQLSTEAFF. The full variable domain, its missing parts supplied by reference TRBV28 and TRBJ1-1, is DVKVTQSSRYLVKRTGEKVFLECVQDMDHENMFWYRQDPGLGLRLIYFSYDVKMKEKGDIPEGYSVSREKKERFSLILESASTNQTSMYLCASSTGQLSTEAFFGQGTRLTVV.